This T cell receptor beta chain derives from a study of OX40 agonist ivuxolimab in advanced cancers. As for the study in general: Three patients showed partial responses: one hepatocellular carcinoma and two cutaneous melanoma cases.

Germline CDR1 and CDR2: SGHRS and YFSETQ. CDR3 length: 14 amino acids. V lost 0 bases and J lost 4, with 10 bases in between. Repertoires were generated with immunoSEQ multiplex PCR, while TCRdb's copy carries only in-frame clones and drops some. The table includes 70,000 to 95,000 clones, roughly 88% detected once. This chain uses TRBV5-1 with TRBJ2-5; the D is unclear. The origin of this receptor is an adult with an advanced solid tumor such as melanoma, head and neck, liver or kidney cancer. The specimen was CD4+ or CD8+ T cells sorted from blood, collected in a trial of the OX40 agonist ivuxolimab. The CDR3 sequence: CASSLAGMVETQYF. In nucleotides, the CDR3 is TGCGCCAGCAGCTTGGCAGGCATGGTAGAGACCCAGTACTTC.